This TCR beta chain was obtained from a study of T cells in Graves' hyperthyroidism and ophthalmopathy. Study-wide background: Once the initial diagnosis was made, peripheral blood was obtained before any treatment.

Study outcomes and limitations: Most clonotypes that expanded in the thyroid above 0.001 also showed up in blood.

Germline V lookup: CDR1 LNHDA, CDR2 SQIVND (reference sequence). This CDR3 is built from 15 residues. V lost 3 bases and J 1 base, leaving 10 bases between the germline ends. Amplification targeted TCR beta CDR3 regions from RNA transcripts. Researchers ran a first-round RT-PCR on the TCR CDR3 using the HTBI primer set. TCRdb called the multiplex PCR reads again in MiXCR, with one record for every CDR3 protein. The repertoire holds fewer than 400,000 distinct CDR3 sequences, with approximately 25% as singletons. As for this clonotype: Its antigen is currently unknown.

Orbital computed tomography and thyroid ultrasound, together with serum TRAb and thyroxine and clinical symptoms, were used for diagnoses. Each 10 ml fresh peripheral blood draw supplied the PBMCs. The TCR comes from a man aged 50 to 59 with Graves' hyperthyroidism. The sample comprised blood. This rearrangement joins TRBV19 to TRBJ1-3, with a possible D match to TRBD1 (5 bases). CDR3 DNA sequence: TGTGCCAGTAGTATTACAGGAGATTCTGGAAACACCATATATTTT. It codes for CASSITGDSGNTIYF.